These 31 T cell receptor beta chains originate from one sample sequenced in a study of blood T cell repertoires in COVID-19. Assay: immunoSEQ multiplex PCR; the TCRdb copy retains only in-frame clones and omits some. The data show 100,000 to 150,000 clones, with roughly 83% seen just once and about 40% held by the top ten. The sequenced sample was peripheral blood. Receptors originate from a man in his forties with active or convalescent COVID-19.

The chain combines TRBV5-1 with TRBJ2-2; D may be TRBD1 (6 bases). V was pared by 3 bases and J by 8 bases, with 8 bases between. Germline values: CDR1 SGHRS, CDR2 YFSETQ. This CDR3 has 12 amino acids. The CDR3 DNA reads as TGCGCCAGCAGCTACGGACAGGGGGAGCTGTTTTTT. As protein: CASSYGQGELFF.

This chain connects TRBV27 to TRBJ2-7; TRBD1 is a possible D gene (6 bases). The germline V gene encodes CDR1 MNHEY and CDR2 SMNVEV (reference sequence). Trimming left V 9 bases short and J 1 base short, with 22 bases between. The CDR3 has 16 amino acids. The CDR3, as DNA: TGTGCCAGTCGAATGGGGACAAATTTTCCGTCCTACGAGCAGTACTTC. Amino acids: CASRMGTNFPSYEQYF.

The V gene is TRBV18, the J gene TRBJ1-1; 7 bases align to TRBD1. This CDR3 spans 13 amino acids. Germline assignment: CDR1 KGHSH and CDR2 LQKENI. Trimming took 4 bases from V and 10 from J; bases not matched to a gene: 9. The CDR3: CASSRQGTEGAFF. CDR3 in DNA: TGTGCCAGCTCACGACAGGGCACCGAAGGAGCTTTCTTT.

V usage is TRBV7-3 and J usage is TRBJ2-2, with D possibly being TRBD2 (6 bases). The CDR3 extends over 14 amino acids. Germline-derived CDR1 and CDR2 are SGHTA and FQGTGA. With 4 bases removed from V and 4 bases from J, the gap between germline ends came to 10 bases. The CDR3 is CASSSGGPTGELFF. CDR3 in DNA: TGTGCCAGCAGCTCCGGGGGTCCCACCGGGGAGCTGTTTTTT. Drawing the rest from reference TRBV7-3 and TRBJ2-2, the complete variable domain is GAGVSQTPSNKVTEKGKYVELRCDPISGHTALYWYRQSLGQGPEFLIYFQGTGAADDSGLPNDRFFAVRPEGSVSTLKIQRTERGDSAVYLCASSSGGPTGELFFGEGSRLTVL.

The chain links TRBV12-3 or TRBV12-4 to TRBJ1-2; no reliable D call. The CDR3 runs to 12 residues. The V gene lost 4 bases and the J gene lost 5 bases, with 8 bases spanning the gap. CDR3 protein: CASSYRYYGYTF. The CDR3 DNA is TGTGCCAGCAGTTACAGATATTATGGCTACACCTTC.

The rearrangement joins TRBV19 to TRBJ2-2; possibly TRBD1 for D (5 bases). Trimming shortened V by 5 bases and J by 6 bases, and 16 bases separated the two germline ends. The CDR3 spans 15 residues. Per the germline V gene, CDR1 is LNHDA and CDR2 is SQIVND (reference sequence). DNA for the CDR3: TGTGCCAGTAGTTCGTTGGGGCCCACGGCCGGGGAGCTGTTTTTT. Its protein is CASSSLGPTAGELFF. The full variable domain, completed using reference TRBV19 and TRBJ2-2, is DGGITQSPKYLFRKEGQNVTLSCEQNLNHDAMYWYRQDPGQGLRLIYYSQIVNDFQKGDIAEGYSVSREKKESFPLTVTSAQKNPTAFYLCASSSLGPTAGELFFGEGSRLTVL.

This clone was counted once. The chain carries TRBV12-3 or TRBV12-4 and TRBJ1-4; 10 nucleotides match TRBD1. This CDR3 contains 13 residues. J was trimmed by 11 bases and V by 7 bases; bases with no gene match: 7. CDR3 sequence (DNA): TGTGCCAGCACATCGGGACAGGGGATGAAACTGTTTTTT. Translation: CASTSGQGMKLFF.

The gene calls are TRBV4-1 and TRBJ1-1, with D hard to call. The CDR3 spans 16 residues. Looked up from germline, CDR1 is MGHRA and CDR2 is YSYEKL. V was pared by 1 base and J by 4 bases, with 16 bases between. CDR3 sequence reads: CASSQVKTLLTTEAFF. The CDR3 DNA follows: TGCGCCAGCAGCCAAGTGAAGACTCTTTTAACCACTGAAGCTTTCTTT.

Regarding this clone: A junction end diverges from the germline sequence, so it may reflect a read error. The rearrangement joins TRBV30 to TRBJ1-1, with D possibly TRBD1 on 5 matching bases. The CDR3 totals 12 residues. Germline V gene lookup returns CDR1 GTSNPN and CDR2 SVGIG (reference sequence). The CDR3 nucleotides read TGTGCCTGGAGTGACACGGACACCGAAGCTTTCTTT. Translated: CAWSDTDTEAFF.

The J gene is TRBJ2-7, the V gene TRBV27, with TRBD1 matching 7 bases. J was trimmed by 6 bases and V by 10 bases; bases with no gene match: 12. The CDR3 totals 13 residues. Germline values: CDR1 MNHEY, CDR2 SMNVEV (reference sequence). The CDR3 DNA follows: TGTGCCACCTCCAGACAGGGAAGGGTCGAGCAGTACTTC. It encodes CATSRQGRVEQYF.

This rearrangement joins TRBV2 to TRBJ2-2; weak D call: TRBD1 (5 bases). CDR1 SNHLY and CDR2 FYNNEI come from the germline V gene. The CDR3 has 13 residues. Trimming left V 9 bases short and J 1 base short, with 9 bases between. CDR3 bases: TGTGCCAGTAAGACAGAGAACACCGGGGAGCTGTTTTTT. It yields the protein CASKTENTGELFF. Together with reference TRBV2 and TRBJ2-2, the CDR3 gives the full variable domain: EPEVTQTPSHQVTQMGQEVILRCVPISNHLYFYWYRQILGQKVEFLVSFYNNEISEKSEIFDDQFSVERPDGSNFTLKIRSTKLEDSAMYFCASKTENTGELFFGEGSRLTVL.

This chain uses TRBV12-5 with TRBJ2-1, with 7 bases matching TRBD2. V was clipped by 7 bases and J by 1 base; unmatched bases: 10. Germline V CDR1 and CDR2: LGHNT, FRNRAP. The CDR3 spans 16 residues. For the CDR3, the DNA is TGTGCTAGTGACCAAAAAGCGGGAAGTTCCTACAATGAGCAGTTCTTC. Translated: CASDQKAGSSYNEQFF.

The gene calls are TRBV7-2 and TRBJ2-7, with TRBD1 identical over 11 bases. Germline values: CDR1 SGHTA, CDR2 FQGNSA. Unmatched junction bases numbered 6, after V lost 5 bases and J lost 3 bases. The CDR3 has 15 residues. For the CDR3, the DNA is TGTGCCAGCAGCCAAAGGACAGGGGGCCACTACGAGCAGTACTTC. This sequence encodes CASSQRTGGHYEQYF.

V is TRBV5-6 and J is TRBJ2-3, with 8 bases that match TRBD2. Per the germline V gene, CDR1 is SGHDT and CDR2 is YYEEEE. V shed 3 bases and J 2 bases; nucleotides not matched to a gene: 11. The length of the CDR3 is 17 residues. The CDR3 DNA reads as TGTGCCAGCAGCTCTCCAGGCGGGGGGATAAACACAGATACGCAGTATTTT. Its translation: CASSSPGGGINTDTQYF.

The V and J genes are TRBV5-5 and TRBJ2-1, with 12 bases that match TRBD2. With 0 bases clipped from V and 6 bases from J, the junction kept 4 bases outside the gene matches. This CDR3 contains 16 residues. The V gene's germline CDR1 is SGHKS and CDR2 YYEKEE (reference sequence). CDR3 in DNA: TGTGCCAGCAGCTTGGGACTAGCGGGAGTTGCCAATGAGCAGTTCTTC. It is translated as CASSLGLAGVANEQFF.

This sequence joins TRBV5-6 and TRBJ2-3; the match to TRBD2 covers 8 bases. Germline V lookup: CDR1 SGHDT, CDR2 YYEEEE. CDR3 length: 14 residues. The ends lost 2 bases at V and 3 bases at J; junction bases unmatched: 2. CDR3 loop: CASSFKRGTDTQYF. CDR3 DNA sequence: TGTGCCAGCAGCTTTAAGCGGGGGACAGATACGCAGTATTTT.

The rearrangement links TRBV30 to TRBJ2-7; possibly TRBD2 for D (6 bases). This CDR3 region has 13 residues. V was pared by 3 bases and J by 3 bases, with 12 bases between. Germline assignment: CDR1 GTSNPN and CDR2 SVGIG (reference sequence). The CDR3 spells CAWRVRGYYEQYF. The DNA for the CDR3 is TGTGCCTGGAGGGTCCGGGGGTACTACGAGCAGTACTTC.

This rearrangement joins TRBV9 to TRBJ2-3; 8 nucleotides line up with TRBD2. The CDR3 contains 17 residues. The junction had 6 bases not matched to a gene; V was cut back by 0 bases and J by 0 bases. CDR1 is SGDLS, CDR2 YYNGEE, per germline. The CDR3 sequence is CASSVVGSGASTDTQYF. CDR3 coding DNA: TGTGCCAGCAGCGTAGTCGGTAGCGGGGCTAGCACAGATACGCAGTATTTT.

This chain connects TRBV7-9 to TRBJ2-7; TRBD1 matches 9 bases. Trimming took 5 bases from V and 2 from J; bases not matched to a gene: 7. CDR3 length: 15 amino acids. Germline V gene lookup returns CDR1 SEHNR and CDR2 FQNEAQ (reference sequence). DNA for the CDR3: TGTGCCAGCAGCCAGGGACAGGGACATCCCTACGAGCAGTACTTC. Translation: CASSQGQGHPYEQYF.

The gene calls are TRBV6-1 and TRBJ1-1; D not certain. Germline loops: CDR1 MNHNS, CDR2 SASEGT. With 3 bases removed from V and 10 bases from J, the gap between germline ends came to 15 bases. The CDR3 has 13 residues. CDR3 in amino acids: CASSDRSLGRAFF. CDR3 DNA sequence: TGTGCCAGCAGTGACAGGTCCCTCGGGAGAGCTTTCTTT.

The CDR3 region has the DNA TGTGCCAGCAGCCTCCGTGGAGCAGGGGCCAACGTCCTGACTTTC. Its protein product is CASSLRGAGANVLTF. The rearrangement uses TRBV7-2 and TRBJ2-6; D is undetermined. CDR1 and CDR2 from the germline V gene are SGHTA and FQGNSA. Between the trimmed V and J ends, which lost 5 bases and 4 bases, there was a span of 12 bases. CDR3 size: 15 residues.

The chain is built from TRBV29-1 and TRBJ1-2, with a possible D match to TRBD1 (6 bases). Trimming shortened V by 0 bases and J by 8 bases, and 13 bases separated the two germline ends. The length of the CDR3 is 13 residues. Germline V gene data show CDR1 as SQVTM and CDR2 as ANQGSEA. CDR3 bases: TGCAGCGTTGAAGATATAGGGGGAATAGGCTACACCTTC. Protein: CSVEDIGGIGYTF.

J is TRBJ1-2 and V is TRBV7-2, with a tentative D call TRBD1 (5 bases). In germline, CDR1 is SGHTA, CDR2 FQGNSA. Trimming took 2 bases from V and 4 from J, leaving 11 bases between them. This CDR3 is built from 14 residues. The DNA of the CDR3 is TGTGCCAGCAGCTTACAGGGTTCCGCCTATGGCTACACCTTC. Translated: CASSLQGSAYGYTF.

This clone was seen a few times. The chain carries TRBV29-1 and TRBJ1-6, with D possibly being TRBD1 (5 bases). Trimming shortened V by 1 base and J by 2 bases, and 18 bases separated the two germline ends. Germline lookup yields CDR1 SQVTM and CDR2 ANQGSEA. The CDR3 length is 18 residues. The CDR3 DNA is TGCAGCGTTGAAGCCATTAACCCAGGGTCCACCTATAATTCACCCCTCCACTTT. This encodes CSVEAINPGSTYNSPLHF.

At least ten counts were recorded for this clone. The sample has other DNA sequences that encode this CDR3 too. The chain has TRBV19 and TRBJ2-2; D is uncertain. CDR3 size: 13 residues. V lost 3 bases and J 1 base, leaving 3 bases between the germline ends. Germline V gene data show CDR1 as LNHDA and CDR2 as SQIVND (reference sequence). As DNA, the CDR3 is TGTGCCAGTAGTATCCTGAACACCGGGGAGCTGTTTTTT. It codes for CASSILNTGELFF.

The chain is built from TRBV2 and TRBJ2-7; maybe TRBD1 (5 bases). The CDR3 runs 11 residues. Germline V gene lookup returns CDR1 SNHLY and CDR2 FYNNEI. The V end lost 8 bases, the J end lost 7 bases, and 12 bases lay between the germline ends. The CDR3 here is CASVGAGEQYF. CDR3 DNA sequence: TGTGCCAGCGTAGGGGCAGGAGAGCAGTACTTC.

This clone was recorded only once. The J gene is TRBJ1-1, the V gene TRBV19; 7 nucleotides align to TRBD1. V lost 1 base, J lost 7 bases, and 6 bases stayed unmatched. The CDR3 spans 14 residues. Germline V gives CDR1 LNHDA, CDR2 SQIVND (reference sequence). The CDR3: CASSIGVAGGEAFF. In DNA, the CDR3 is TGTGCCAGTAGTATAGGGGTGGCAGGGGGTGAAGCTTTCTTT.

The J gene is TRBJ1-1, the V gene TRBV5-1; D call uncertain. Germline V gives CDR1 SGHRS, CDR2 YFSETQ. V was clipped by 0 bases and J by 8 bases, with 11 bases between them. This CDR3 has 13 residues. CDR3 DNA: TGCGCCAGCAGCTTGGCCTACGGAGGGGAAGCTTTCTTT. It translates to CASSLAYGGEAFF.

J is TRBJ2-1 and V is TRBV5-1; 13 nucleotides align to TRBD2. CDR3 length: 18 amino acids. CDR1 is SGHRS and CDR2 is YFSETQ in the germline V gene. V lost 4 bases to trimming and J lost 3 bases; unmatched junction nucleotides: 10. In nucleotides, the CDR3 is TGCGCCAGCAGCCACGGGACTAGCGGGACGAGACACTACAATGAGCAGTTCTTC. Amino acid sequence: CASSHGTSGTRHYNEQFF.

V gene TRBV4-2 combines with J gene TRBJ2-2, with 9 bases that match TRBD2. CDR1 is LGHNA and CDR2 is YNFKEQ in the germline V gene. J was trimmed by 7 bases and V by 4 bases; bases with no gene match: 10. CDR3 length: 16 residues. The CDR3 is CASSRSAGGFYGELFF. The CDR3, as DNA: TGTGCCAGCAGCCGCAGTGCGGGAGGGTTTTACGGGGAGCTGTTTTTT.

The chain links TRBV9 to TRBJ1-2; TRBD1 aligns across 7 bases. Germline V lookup: CDR1 SGDLS, CDR2 YYNGEE. V gave up 0 bases and J gave up 4 bases; unmatched junction bases: 6. The CDR3 extends over 15 amino acids. The CDR3 spells CASSVEGTAVYGYTF. CDR3 nucleotide sequence: TGTGCCAGCAGCGTAGAAGGGACAGCTGTCTATGGCTACACCTTC.